Sequencing of this T cell receptor (beta chain) was carried out in a study of blood T cell repertoires in COVID-19. Overall study context: Spain, Italy and the United States supplied samples that represented acute and convalescent COVID-19. T cells, B-cell-depleted T cells, or PBMCs provided the cDNA or gDNA that served as material.

Profiling relied on immunoSEQ multiplex PCR, and the TCRdb table lists in-frame clones only, not all of them. Of around 110,000 clones in the sample, 90% were seen once. Germline assignment: CDR1 SNHLY and CDR2 FYNNEI. Germline trimming cut 7 bases from V and 12 bases from J; bases unmatched to any gene: 5. The CDR3 sequence is 11 residues long. Material: peripheral blood. This rearrangement joins TRBV2 to TRBJ1-4; 7 bases match TRBD1. The sequence was obtained from a human donor with active COVID-19. The donor label of this sample is uncertain. CDR3: CASNRDRELFF. The CDR3 region has the DNA TGTGCCAGCAATAGAGACAGGGAACTGTTTTTT.